This section outlines one TCR beta chain sequence together with its context. Its antigen is still unknown. The record originates from a study of T cell responses to AZD1222 COVID-19 vaccine. Whole-study results and caveats: Nearly half of spike-specific TCRs reportedly go after variant regions that carry no mutations. None of the repertoires were sampled until the peak T cell response had passed.

Repertoires were generated with immunoSEQ multiplex PCR, while TCRdb's copy carries only in-frame clones and drops some. The table shows roughly 150,000 clones, with 87% occurring only once. The CDR3 runs 18 residues. CDR1 is LGHNA and CDR2 is YNFKEQ in the germline V gene. With 0 bases removed from V and 0 bases from J, the gap between germline ends came to 15 bases. The receptor's source is an adult who received the AZD1222 COVID-19 vaccine. The starting material was peripheral blood, obtained 28 days after the second AZD1222 dose. The chain carries TRBV4-2 and TRBJ2-1; no reliable D call. CDR3 bases: TGTGCCAGCAGCCAAGATGAGTTCTCCTACAGCTCCTACAATGAGCAGTTCTTC. Its translation is CASSQDEFSYSSYNEQFF.